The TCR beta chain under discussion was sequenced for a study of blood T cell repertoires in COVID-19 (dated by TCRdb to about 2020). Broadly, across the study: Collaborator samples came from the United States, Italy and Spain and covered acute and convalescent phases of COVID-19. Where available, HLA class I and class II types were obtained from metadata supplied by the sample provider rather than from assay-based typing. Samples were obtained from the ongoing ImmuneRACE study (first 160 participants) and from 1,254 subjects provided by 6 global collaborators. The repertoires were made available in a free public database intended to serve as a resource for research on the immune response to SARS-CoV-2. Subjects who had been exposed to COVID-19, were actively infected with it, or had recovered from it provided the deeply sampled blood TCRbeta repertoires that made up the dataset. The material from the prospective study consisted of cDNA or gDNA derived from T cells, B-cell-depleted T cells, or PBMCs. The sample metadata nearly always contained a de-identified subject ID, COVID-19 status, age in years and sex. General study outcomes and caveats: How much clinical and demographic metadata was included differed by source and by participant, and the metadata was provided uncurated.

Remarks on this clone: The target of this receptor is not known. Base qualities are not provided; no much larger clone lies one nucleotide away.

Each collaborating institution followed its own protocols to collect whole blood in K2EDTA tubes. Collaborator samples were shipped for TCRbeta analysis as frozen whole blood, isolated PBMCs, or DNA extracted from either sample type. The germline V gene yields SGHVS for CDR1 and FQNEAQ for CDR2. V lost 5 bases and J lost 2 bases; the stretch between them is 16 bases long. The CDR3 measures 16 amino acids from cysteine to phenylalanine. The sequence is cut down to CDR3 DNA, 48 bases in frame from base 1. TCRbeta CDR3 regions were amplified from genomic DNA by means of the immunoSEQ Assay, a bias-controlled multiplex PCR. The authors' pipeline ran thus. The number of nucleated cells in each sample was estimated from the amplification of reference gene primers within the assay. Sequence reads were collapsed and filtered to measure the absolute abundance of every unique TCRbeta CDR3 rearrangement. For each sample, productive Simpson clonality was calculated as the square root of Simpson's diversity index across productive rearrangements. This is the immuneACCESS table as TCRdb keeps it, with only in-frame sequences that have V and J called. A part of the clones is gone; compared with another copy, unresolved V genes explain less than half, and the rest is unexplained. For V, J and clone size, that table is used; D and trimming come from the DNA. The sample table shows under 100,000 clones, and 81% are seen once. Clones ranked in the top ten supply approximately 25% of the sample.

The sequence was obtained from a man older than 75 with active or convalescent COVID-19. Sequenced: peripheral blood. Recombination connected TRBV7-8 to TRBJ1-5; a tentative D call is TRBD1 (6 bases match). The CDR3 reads CASSRPQGRGNQPQHF. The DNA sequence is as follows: TGTGCCAGCAGCCGCCCCCAGGGGCGAGGCAATCAGCCCCAGCATTTT.